This T cell receptor beta chain derives from a study of shared clonotypes between healthy human individuals. The protocol was immunoSEQ multiplex PCR, while the TCRdb copy is restricted to in-frame clones and leaves out a portion. This sample yields some 1,900,000 clones, of which roughly 95% are seen a single time; 0.9% to 1.5% belongs to the top ten. Naive CD8 cells lacked CD45RO, underwent positive selection for CCR7 and left out terminally differentiated effector memory CD45RA+ cells. Unmatched junction bases numbered 3, after V lost 1 base and J lost 8 bases. CDR3 length: 15 amino acids. Germline V gene sequence: CDR1 MGHRA, CDR2 YSYEKL.

The clonotype comes from a young man in good health. The V gene is TRBV4-1, the J gene TRBJ2-2, with 11 bases that match TRBD1. Sample: naive CD8+ T cells sorted from blood. The CDR3 spells CASSQVGTGGGELFF. In DNA form, the CDR3 reads TGCGCCAGCAGCCAAGTCGGGACAGGGGGAGGGGAGCTGTTTTTT.